This T cell receptor beta chain was sequenced in a study of technical replicates of blood from several donors. The germline V gene has CDR1 LGHNA and CDR2 YSLEER. The CDR3 has 13 residues. V was clipped by 5 bases and J by 6 bases, with 13 bases between them. TCRdb's table, derived via immunoSEQ multiplex PCR, lists solely in-frame clones and lacks some. Of over 60,000 clones in the sample, about nine tenths were seen once. The TCR was taken from a human donor in good health. Some clones in this sample may be carry-over from other donors' samples. This sequence joins TRBV4-3 and TRBJ1-1; weak D call: TRBD1 (5 bases). Specimen: PBMCs. CDR3 region: CASSKLGGAEAFF. The DNA of the CDR3 is TGCGCCAGCAGCAAATTGGGAGGGGCTGAAGCTTTCTTT.